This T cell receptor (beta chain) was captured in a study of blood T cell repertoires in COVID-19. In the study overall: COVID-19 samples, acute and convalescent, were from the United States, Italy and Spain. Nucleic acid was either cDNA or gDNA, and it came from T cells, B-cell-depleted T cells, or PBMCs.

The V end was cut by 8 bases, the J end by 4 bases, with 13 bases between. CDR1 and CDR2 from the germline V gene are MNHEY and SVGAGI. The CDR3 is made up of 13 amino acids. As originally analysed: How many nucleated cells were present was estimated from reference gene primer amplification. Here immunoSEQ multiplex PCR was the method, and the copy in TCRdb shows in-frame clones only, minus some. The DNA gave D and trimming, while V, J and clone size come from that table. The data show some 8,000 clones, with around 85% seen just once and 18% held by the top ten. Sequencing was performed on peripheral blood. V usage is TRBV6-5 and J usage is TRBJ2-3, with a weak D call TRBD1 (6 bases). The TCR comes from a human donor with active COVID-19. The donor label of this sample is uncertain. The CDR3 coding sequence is TGTGCCAGCGCACAGGGCGACCCAGATACGCAGTATTTT. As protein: CASAQGDPDTQYF.